The entry that follows covers one T cell receptor beta chain sequence. Source study methods: Reference gene primer amplification gave nucleated cell count estimates. The method was immunoSEQ multiplex PCR; TCRdb's version includes in-frame clones alone and lacks a portion of them. That table furnishes V, J and clone size, whereas the DNA furnished D and trimming. Of more than 150,000 clones in the sample, 75% to 90% were seen once. The sample is drawn from a study of blood T cell repertoires in COVID-19. Study as a whole: COVID-19 samples collected from the United States, Italy and Spain covered acute and convalescent phases.

This CDR3 spans 13 amino acids. The V gene lost 3 bases and the J gene lost 3 bases, with 6 bases spanning the gap. Germline V gene lookup returns CDR1 SGHTA and CDR2 FQGNSA. The sequence derives from a woman aged 60-75 years who had recovered from COVID-19. The sequenced material came from PBMCs or T cells enriched from blood (not recorded which). V and J are TRBV7-2 and TRBJ2-1, with no clear D. The CDR3 reads CASSFFSYNEQFF. The CDR3 DNA sequence: TGTGCCAGCAGCTTTTTCAGCTACAATGAGCAGTTCTTC.